This is a list of T cell receptor beta chains from one sample in a study of beta chain features in type 1 diabetes. Here immunoSEQ multiplex PCR was the method, and the copy in TCRdb shows in-frame clones only, minus some. The sample lists under 400,000 clones, over 9.5% occurring once. Sequencing used naive CD4+ T cells from blood. The origin of the receptors is a man between 18 and 35 years old in good health. Each CDR3 is given with its conserved first and last residue. D genes are given only for firm matches. Clone size is shown for a subset of rows, as once, few, many or a class of expanded clone.

J | V | size | D | CDR3
TRBJ1-1 | TRBV19 | NA | NA | CASSIEGSTEAFF
TRBJ2-7 | TRBV30 | few | NA | CAWSASYEQYF
TRBJ1-5 | TRBV7-2 | few | NA | CASSIGGPQHF
TRBJ2-1 | TRBV4-2 | NA | NA | CASSRYSPSDEQFF
TRBJ2-1 | TRBV7-2 | NA | TRBD2 | CASTRTSGMNEQFF
TRBJ1-1 | TRBV19 | few | NA | CASRRRDGPNTEAFF
TRBJ2-3 | TRBV5-1 | NA | NA | CASSSWGARDSGTSTDTQYF
TRBJ2-1 | TRBV19 | NA | TRBD2 | CASSTLAGGPVDEQFF
TRBJ2-1 | TRBV5-4 | few | TRBD2 | CASSLELAGRGEQFF
TRBJ1-5 | TRBV6-6 | few | NA | CASSNRDTLPGQPQHF
TRBJ1-5 | TRBV28 | NA | NA | CASTKLRSNQPQHF
TRBJ2-1 | TRBV18 | NA | TRBD1 | CASSPQGQSSYNEQFF
TRBJ2-5 | TRBV5-1 | few | TRBD2 | CASSSRLAEQETQYF
TRBJ1-1 | TRBV2 | NA | NA | CASRRTGNTEAFF
TRBJ2-1 | TRBV29-1 | NA | TRBD2 | CSVAPRTGSGRANEQFF
TRBJ1-1 | TRBV30 | few | NA | CAWNRVEGGEAFF
TRBJ2-7 | TRBV9 | NA | TRBD2 | CASSRTSTTYEQYF
TRBJ2-5 | TRBV5-1 | few | TRBD1 | CASSRQGDETQYF
TRBJ2-5 | TRBV11-2 | few | NA | CASSLGARGRETQYF
TRBJ2-7 | TRBV7-8 | few | NA | CASSSRRSYEQYF
TRBJ1-4 | TRBV30 | NA | NA | CAWRGGWHEKLFF
TRBJ1-6 | TRBV15 | NA | TRBD1 | CATSHHRQGRDSPLHF
TRBJ1-2 | TRBV7-8 | few | TRBD1 | CASSTGGAASVWYGYTF
TRBJ1-1 | TRBV14 | few | NA | CASSKFGGMGTEAFF
TRBJ2-3 | TRBV9 | NA | TRBD2 | CASSASPFKRDRQYF
TRBJ2-3 | TRBV27 | few | NA | CASSYVSDWRSTDTQYF
TRBJ1-1 | TRBV10-3 | few | NA | CAISESNAGNTEAFF
TRBJ1-2 | TRBV6-5 | NA | NA | CASSYSPDRANYGYTF
TRBJ2-5 | TRBV9 | few | TRBD1 | CASSGTGGATETQYF
TRBJ1-1 | TRBV9 | NA | NA | CASSPPGSAEAFF
TRBJ2-7 | TRBV27 | few | NA | CASSFPGGEQYF
TRBJ1-5 | TRBV19 | few | NA | CATRESGLSTQPQHF
TRBJ2-2 | TRBV7-9 | NA | TRBD1 | CASSLSRTGYTGELFF
TRBJ1-3 | TRBV30 | NA | NA | CAWSITPGRSGNTIYF
TRBJ1-3 | TRBV30 | NA | TRBD1 | CAWSSPTGQSF
TRBJ2-2 | TRBV18 | NA | NA | CASSPPGSSTGELFF
TRBJ2-7 | TRBV28 | few | NA | CASSPPGGAYEQYF
TRBJ1-1 | TRBV7-2 | NA | NA | CASSLWGGGSTEAFF
TRBJ2-7 | TRBV7-9 | NA | NA | CASSFSAYEQYF
TRBJ2-2 | TRBV30 | NA | NA | CAWRDTLRSGELFF
TRBJ1-2 | TRBV10-3 | NA | TRBD1 | CAISDDRDGYTF
TRBJ1-5 | TRBV19 | NA | TRBD1 | CASTVQGIQPQHF
TRBJ2-3 | TRBV7-2 | NA | NA | CASSARREFMDTQYF
TRBJ2-1 | TRBV28 | few | TRBD2 | CASSLVAGGKWDEQFF
TRBJ1-2 | TRBV19 | few | TRBD1 | CASSPSRGTGGYTF
TRBJ2-7 | TRBV30 | NA | TRBD2 | CAWSVGLAAEQYF
TRBJ1-5 | TRBV7-9 | few | NA | CASSLGYQGSNQPQHF
TRBJ1-2 | TRBV5-6 | NA | NA | CASSLEGDGYTF
TRBJ2-4 | TRBV19 | NA | TRBD1 | CASSWPGQGNIQYF
TRBJ2-7 | TRBV28 | few | TRBD2 | CASTDVAGDNYEQYF
TRBJ1-6 | TRBV5-1 | few | NA | CASSTDRPGGSPLHF
TRBJ2-5 | TRBV5-1 | few | NA | CASSLTTLAGETQYF
TRBJ2-7 | TRBV27 | NA | TRBD1 | CASRSGTGLYEQYF
TRBJ2-1 | TRBV11-1 | NA | TRBD2 | CASSSRGGSVDEQFF